The 30 T cell receptor beta chains below all came from one sample that was sequenced in a study of CD8 T cells in Susac syndrome. Reverse transcription of roughly 0.5 to 1 ug RNA used random hexamers. TCRdb re-analysed the immunoSEQ multiplex PCR reads in MiXCR, keeping a single row per CDR3 protein. This table holds hundreds of thousands of distinct CDR3 sequences, 94% found once. Source material: CD4+ T cells from PBMCs. Receptors originate from a human donor with Susac syndrome.

This chain joins TRBV12-5 and TRBJ2-3; D is ambiguous. V lost 1 base, J lost 2 bases, and 4 bases lay in between. The germline CDR1 and CDR2 sequences are LGHNT and FRNRAP. This CDR3 is built from 13 residues. For the CDR3, the DNA is TGTGCTAGTGGTTTGGACTACACAGATACGCAGTATTTT. It translates to CASGLDYTDTQYF.

The V gene is TRBV12-3 or TRBV12-4, the J gene TRBJ2-2, with TRBD1 as a possible D gene (5 bases). The CDR3 covers 15 residues. Trimming shortened V by 3 bases and J by 7 bases, and 15 bases separated the two germline ends. The CDR3: CASSLPQGKGGELFF. CDR3 DNA: TGTGCCAGCAGTTTGCCCCAGGGCAAGGGCGGGGAGCTGTTTTTT.

The chain employs TRBV30 and TRBJ2-1, with unresolved D. This CDR3 has 16 residues. With 2 bases removed from V and 0 bases from J, the gap between germline ends came to 14 bases. The germline gives CDR1 GTSNPN, CDR2 SVGIG (reference sequence). This chain's CDR3 is CAWSPGSPNSYNEQFF. CDR3 bases: TGTGCCTGGAGTCCGGGTTCCCCTAACTCCTACAATGAGCAGTTCTTC.

V gene TRBV6-5 combines with J gene TRBJ1-6, with 7 bases matching TRBD1. V trimming: 8 bases; J trimming: 7 bases; junction bases outside the gene matches: 8. Germline V gives CDR1 MNHEY, CDR2 SVGAGI. The CDR3 extends over 14 amino acids. The CDR3 loop reads CASRGRGSNSPLHF. The CDR3 nucleotides are TGTGCCAGCCGGGGCAGGGGGTCGAATTCACCCCTCCACTTT.

V and J are TRBV5-1 and TRBJ1-2; D call uncertain. This CDR3 comprises 14 residues. Trimming removed 0 bases at V and 6 bases at J, with 12 bases between. The germline V gene has CDR1 SGHRS and CDR2 YFSETQ. CDR3 amino acids: CASSLAVAKDGYTF. In DNA, the CDR3 is TGCGCCAGCAGCTTGGCCGTGGCTAAGGATGGCTACACCTTC. The full variable domain, rest sourced from reference TRBV5-1 and TRBJ1-2, is KAGVTQTPRYLIKTRGQQVTLSCSPISGHRSVSWYQQTPGQGLQFLFEYFSETQRNKGNFPGRFSGRQFSNSRSEMNVSTLELGDSALYLCASSLAVAKDGYTFGSGTRLTVV.

The chain links TRBV30 to TRBJ2-1, with D tentatively TRBD1 (6 bases). Trimming removed 1 base at V and 15 bases at J, with 16 bases between. The CDR3 has 12 residues. From germline, CDR1 is GTSNPN and CDR2 SVGIG (reference sequence). DNA for the CDR3: TGTGCCTGGAGTGCTACAGGGTCCCCGATGTTCTTC. Translating it yields CAWSATGSPMFF.

This clonotype was found once. The gene calls are TRBV7-2 and TRBJ1-2, with D possibly TRBD1 on 6 matching bases. The ends were cut back, 8 bases at V and 8 bases at J, with 21 bases in the middle. The CDR3 runs to 14 residues. Germline V gives CDR1 SGHTA, CDR2 FQGNSA. The CDR3 loop reads CASSPSLGAGGYTF. DNA for the CDR3: TGTGCCAGCTCACCCTCCTTGGGGGCAGGGGGCTACACCTTC.

This clonotype was seen once. This sequence joins TRBV7-8 and TRBJ1-4; D remains ambiguous. This CDR3 comprises 14 residues. Germline CDR1 is SGHVS and CDR2 is FQNEAQ. The V gene lost 5 bases and the J gene lost 7 bases, with 14 bases spanning the gap. The CDR3 reads CASSRSALVEKLFF. The CDR3 coding sequence is TGTGCCAGCAGCCGATCCGCCTTAGTTGAAAAACTGTTTTTT.

V and J are TRBV30 and TRBJ1-5; 8 nucleotides agree with TRBD1. The CDR3 contains 15 residues. V lost 6 bases, J lost 0 bases, and 7 bases stayed unmatched. CDR1 GTSNPN and CDR2 SVGIG come from the germline V gene (reference sequence). CDR3 DNA: TGTGCCTGTGATTCTGGACAGGGTAGCAATCAGCCCCAGCATTTT. Residues: CACDSGQGSNQPQHF. Full variable domain (missing parts from reference TRBV30 and TRBJ1-5): SQTIHQWPATLVQPVGSPLSLECTVEGTSNPNLYWYRQAAGRGLQLLFYSVGIGQISSEVPQNLSASRPQDRQFILSSKKLLLSDSGFYLCACDSGQGSNQPQHFGDGTRLSIL.

This clonotype was recorded once. The chain is built from TRBV20-1 and TRBJ1-4; no firm D call. The CDR3 length is 14 residues. Per germline, CDR1 DFQATT and CDR2 SNEGSKA (reference sequence). V lost 3 bases, J lost 0 bases, and 8 bases lay in between. CDR3 sequence: CSASQAATNEKLFF. The DNA of the CDR3 is TGCAGTGCTAGCCAAGCTGCAACTAATGAAAAACTGTTTTTT.

This clonotype has only one observation. The chain is built from TRBV3-1 and TRBJ2-7; D is undetermined. V was cut by 6 bases and J by 3 bases, with 6 bases left in between. The germline gives CDR1 LGHDT, CDR2 YNNKEL (reference sequence). The CDR3 spans 11 residues. This chain's CDR3 is CASSHIYEQYF. CDR3 DNA: TGTGCCAGCAGTCATATCTACGAGCAGTACTTC.

The genes are TRBV20-1 and TRBJ2-1; D is undetermined. In germline, CDR1 is DFQATT, CDR2 SNEGSKA (reference sequence). The CDR3 loop spans 15 amino acids. V was trimmed by 0 bases and J by 4 bases, leaving 13 bases between them. CDR3 protein: CSARESSVGYNEQFF. The DNA for the CDR3 is TGCAGTGCTAGAGAATCATCTGTTGGTTACAATGAGCAGTTCTTC.

About this clonotype itself: The junction departs from the called germline gene at one end, perhaps through a read error. The rearrangement joins TRBV7-7 to TRBJ1-6; TRBD1 matches at 8 bases. In germline, CDR1 is SSHAT, CDR2 FNYEAQ (reference sequence). This CDR3 spans 13 amino acids. The CDR3 protein is CASSRTGNSPLHF. CDR3 coding DNA: TGTGCTAGCAGCCGGACAGGGAATTCACCCCTCCACTTT.

The rearrangement joins TRBV20-1 to TRBJ2-7, with 9 positions matching TRBD2. The length of the CDR3 is 16 residues. The germline CDR1 and CDR2 sequences are DFQATT and SNEGSKA (reference sequence). V lost 2 bases and J lost 2; bases outside the gene matches: 10. CDR3 sequence: CSARPFAGGTTYEQYF. Written as DNA, the CDR3 is TGCAGTGCTAGACCGTTTGCGGGGGGGACGACCTACGAGCAGTACTTC.

The V gene is TRBV6-1, the J gene TRBJ2-7, with 9 bases matching TRBD1. Looked up from germline, CDR1 is MNHNS and CDR2 is SASEGT. This CDR3 is built from 15 residues. Germline trimming cut 5 bases from V and 2 bases from J; bases unmatched to any gene: 7. The CDR3 bases are TGTGCCAGCAGTTCCCGGGACAGGGTCCCCTACGAGCAGTACTTC. Protein product: CASSSRDRVPYEQYF.

The chain joins TRBV6-2 or TRBV6-3 to TRBJ1-5, with TRBD1 matching over 7 bases. The CDR3 extends over 14 amino acids. V gave up 4 bases and J gave up 7 bases; unmatched junction bases: 7. Germline V gene lookup returns CDR1 MNHEY and CDR2 SVGEGT. Here the CDR3 DNA reads TGTGCCAGCAGTTCAGAGGGGGCTGGGCAGCCCCAGCATTTT. Residues: CASSSEGAGQPQHF.

The chain recombines TRBV7-2 with TRBJ2-5, with 8 bases identical to TRBD2. The CDR3 totals 16 residues. The J segment lost 1 base and the V segment lost 1 base, leaving 5 bases of the junction unmatched. Germline-derived CDR1 and CDR2 are SGHTA and FQGNSA. This CDR3 is CASSLVWRGAQETQYF. The CDR3 coding sequence is TGTGCCAGCAGCTTAGTATGGCGGGGGGCCCAAGAGACCCAGTACTTC.

J is TRBJ1-4 and V is TRBV20-1; 7 bases are a match to TRBD1. The CDR3 has 13 residues. CDR1 and CDR2 from the germline V gene are DFQATT and SNEGSKA (reference sequence). Trimming took 6 bases from V and 8 from J; bases not matched to a gene: 9. The CDR3 reads CSASDRTSEKLFF. In DNA form, the CDR3 reads TGCAGTGCCTCGGACAGGACTTCCGAAAAACTGTTTTTT.

This chain connects TRBV6-5 to TRBJ2-3; TRBD1 matches 8 bases. Losses at the gene ends were 2 bases for V and 1 base for J; bases not matched to a gene: 8. The CDR3 runs 17 residues. Per the germline V gene, CDR1 is MNHEY and CDR2 is SVGAGI. The CDR3 DNA reads TGTGCCAGCAGTTACGCTGGACAGGGTATGGGCACAGATACGCAGTATTTT. Protein: CASSYAGQGMGTDTQYF.

The J gene is TRBJ2-5, the V gene TRBV9, with D unresolved. The germline V gene has CDR1 SGDLS and CDR2 YYNGEE. The CDR3 length is 15 residues. V shed 3 bases and J shed 2 bases, with 14 bases lying between them. CDR3 sequence reads: CASSALGDWQETQYF. CDR3 sequence (DNA): TGTGCCAGCAGCGCCCTCGGCGACTGGCAAGAGACCCAGTACTTC.

V and J are TRBV15 and TRBJ2-3; 13 nucleotides align to TRBD2. V was pared by 3 bases and J by 2 bases, with 14 bases of the junction left unmatched. In germline, CDR1 is LNHNV, CDR2 YYDKDF (reference sequence). This CDR3 has 20 residues. CDR3 region: CATSRTVPRGLAGSTDTQYF. CDR3 coding DNA: TGTGCCACCAGCAGGACCGTTCCCCGGGGACTAGCGGGGTCCACAGATACGCAGTATTTT.

The rearrangement joins TRBV11-2 to TRBJ2-2; weak D call: TRBD1 (6 bases). This CDR3 contains 15 residues. CDR1 is SGHAT, CDR2 FQNNGV, per germline. Between the trimmed V and J ends, which lost 6 bases and 0 bases, there was a span of 11 bases. CDR3 sequence reads: CASRLDRTNTGELFF. The CDR3, as DNA: TGTGCCAGCAGACTTGACAGGACGAACACCGGGGAGCTGTTTTTT. The full variable domain, rest sourced from reference TRBV11-2 and TRBJ2-2, is EAGVAQSPRYKIIEKRQSVAFWCNPISGHATLYWYQQILGQGPKLLIQFQNNGVVDDSQLPKDRFSAERLKGVDSTLKIQPAKLEDSAVYLCASRLDRTNTGELFFGEGSRLTVL.

This chain uses TRBV30 with TRBJ2-3, with 9 bases fitting TRBD2. This CDR3 is 15 amino acids long. The V gene end was trimmed by 0 bases and the J gene end by 4 bases; junction bases not matched to a gene: 5. Germline assignment: CDR1 GTSNPN and CDR2 SVGIG (reference sequence). The CDR3 loop reads CAWSVQVAGADTQYF. CDR3 DNA sequence: TGTGCCTGGAGTGTACAGGTAGCGGGGGCAGATACGCAGTATTTT.

CDR3 residues: CASTLGLRDTQYF. The CDR3 DNA sequence: TGTGCCAGCACCCTTGGCTTGAGAGATACGCAGTATTTT. The chain carries TRBV11-2 and TRBJ2-3; no clear D gene. CDR3 length: 13 amino acids. In germline, CDR1 is SGHAT, CDR2 FQNNGV. Between the trimmed V and J ends, which lost 7 bases and 5 bases, there was a span of 13 bases.

The chain has TRBV7-2 and TRBJ1-1, with D perhaps matching TRBD1 (5 bases). This CDR3 comprises 14 residues. Germline CDR1 is SGHTA and CDR2 is FQGNSA. V lost 4 bases, J lost 0 bases, and 9 bases lay in between. The CDR3 is CASSSGRMNTEAFF. The DNA for the CDR3 is TGTGCCAGCAGCTCGGGACGGATGAACACTGAAGCTTTCTTT.

The chain uses TRBV20-1 and TRBJ2-5; 11 nucleotides align to TRBD2. The CDR3 is made up of 15 amino acids. CDR1 DFQATT and CDR2 SNEGSKA come from the germline V gene (reference sequence). The V and J ends lost 3 bases and 3 bases, in that order; junction bases with no gene match: 6. The CDR3 sequence is CSARKLGLAEETQYF. CDR3 in DNA: TGCAGTGCTAGGAAGTTGGGACTAGCGGAAGAGACCCAGTACTTC.

J is TRBJ1-2 and V is TRBV20-1; D gene unclear. V lost 6 bases, J lost 6 bases, and 17 bases lay in between. This CDR3 spans 13 amino acids. Germline V gene sequence: CDR1 DFQATT, CDR2 SNEGSKA (reference sequence). As DNA, the CDR3 is TGCAGTGCAAGGACTGAGGAGTATAATGGCTACACCTTC. Translating it yields CSARTEEYNGYTF.

V is TRBV20-1 and J is TRBJ2-3; 7 bases line up with TRBD2. Germline loops: CDR1 DFQATT, CDR2 SNEGSKA (reference sequence). The CDR3 sequence is 15 residues long. V gave up 0 bases and J gave up 1 base; unmatched junction bases: 4. CDR3 loop: CSARDSRGGTDTQYF. In nucleotides, the CDR3 is TGCAGTGCTAGAGATTCACGGGGGGGCACAGATACGCAGTATTTT.

The chain couples TRBV4-3 to TRBJ2-7; tentatively, D is TRBD1 (6 bases). This CDR3 region has 18 residues. The germline V and J ends were trimmed by 0 bases and 2 bases, with 20 bases remaining between them. Germline V gene lookup returns CDR1 LGHNA and CDR2 YSLEER. The CDR3 is CASSQESPSTGMTYEQYF. The CDR3 nucleotides read TGCGCCAGCAGCCAAGAGAGCCCCTCTACAGGGATGACCTACGAGCAGTACTTC.

This chain joins TRBV12-3 or TRBV12-4 and TRBJ2-1; D may be TRBD1 (6 bases). Trimming removed 5 bases from V and 3 bases from J, with 17 bases in between. This CDR3 is built from 16 residues. In DNA form, the CDR3 reads TGTGCCAGCAGTAAGGTAACCCGGACAGACTACAATGAGCAGTTCTTC. It yields the protein CASSKVTRTDYNEQFF.